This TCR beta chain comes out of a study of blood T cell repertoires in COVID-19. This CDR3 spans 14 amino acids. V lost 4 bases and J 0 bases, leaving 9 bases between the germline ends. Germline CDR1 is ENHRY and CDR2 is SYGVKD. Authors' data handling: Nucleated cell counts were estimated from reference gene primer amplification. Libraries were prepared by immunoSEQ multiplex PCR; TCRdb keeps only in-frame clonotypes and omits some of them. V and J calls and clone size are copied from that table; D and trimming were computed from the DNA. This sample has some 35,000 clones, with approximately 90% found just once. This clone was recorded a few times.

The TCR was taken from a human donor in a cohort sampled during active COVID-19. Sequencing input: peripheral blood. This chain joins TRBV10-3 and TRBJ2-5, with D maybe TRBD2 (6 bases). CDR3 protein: CAISGAGDQETQYF. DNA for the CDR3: TGTGCCATCAGTGGAGCGGGCGACCAAGAGACCCAGTACTTC.